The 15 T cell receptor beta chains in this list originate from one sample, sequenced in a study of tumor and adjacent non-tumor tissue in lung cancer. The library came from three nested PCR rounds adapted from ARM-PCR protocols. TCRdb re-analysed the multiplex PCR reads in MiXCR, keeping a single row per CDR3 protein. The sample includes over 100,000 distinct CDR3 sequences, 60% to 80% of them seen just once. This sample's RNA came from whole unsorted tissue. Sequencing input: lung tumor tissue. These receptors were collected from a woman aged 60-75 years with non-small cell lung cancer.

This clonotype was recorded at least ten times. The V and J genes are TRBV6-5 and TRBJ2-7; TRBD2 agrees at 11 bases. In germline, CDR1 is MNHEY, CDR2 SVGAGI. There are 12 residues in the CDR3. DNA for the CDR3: TGTGCTAGCGGGAGGGCCTTGGACGAGCAGTACTTC. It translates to CASGRALDEQYF.

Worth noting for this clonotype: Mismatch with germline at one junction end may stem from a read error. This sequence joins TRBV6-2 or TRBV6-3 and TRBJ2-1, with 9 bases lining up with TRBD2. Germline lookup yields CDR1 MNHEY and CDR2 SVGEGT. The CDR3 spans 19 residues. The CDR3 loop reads CVSSYLARLAGPKKNEQFF. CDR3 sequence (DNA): TGTGTCAGCAGTTACTTAGCGAGGCTAGCGGGACCTAAGAAAAATGAGCAGTTCTTC.

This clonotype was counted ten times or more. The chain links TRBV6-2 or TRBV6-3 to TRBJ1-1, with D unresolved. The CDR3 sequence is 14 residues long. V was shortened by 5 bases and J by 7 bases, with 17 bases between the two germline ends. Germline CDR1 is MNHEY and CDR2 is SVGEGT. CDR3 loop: CASSNLMGLGEAFF. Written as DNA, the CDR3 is TGTGCCAGCAGTAACCTGATGGGATTAGGTGAAGCTTTCTTT.

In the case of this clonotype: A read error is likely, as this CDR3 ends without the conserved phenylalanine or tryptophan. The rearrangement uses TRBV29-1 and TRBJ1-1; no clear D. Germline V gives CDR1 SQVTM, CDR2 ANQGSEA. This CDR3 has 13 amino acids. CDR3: CTGGKDLGTEAFV. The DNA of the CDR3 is TGCACCGGCGGCAAGGATTTGGGCACTGAAGCTTTCGTT.

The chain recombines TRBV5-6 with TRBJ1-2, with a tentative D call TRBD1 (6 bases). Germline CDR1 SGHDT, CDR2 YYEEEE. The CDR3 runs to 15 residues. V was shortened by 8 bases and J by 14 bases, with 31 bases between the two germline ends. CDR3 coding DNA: TGTGCCAGTATTAACCGGGACACCCTTGTCTATGGGTATACCTTC. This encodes CASINRDTLVYGYTF.

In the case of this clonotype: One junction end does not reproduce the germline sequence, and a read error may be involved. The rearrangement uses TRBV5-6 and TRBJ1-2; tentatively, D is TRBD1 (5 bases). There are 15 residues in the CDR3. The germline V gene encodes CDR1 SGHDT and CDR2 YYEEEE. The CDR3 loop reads CTSSPRTRGWYGYTF. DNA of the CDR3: TGTACCAGTAGTCCCCGGACAAGGGGCTGGTATGGCTACACCTTC.

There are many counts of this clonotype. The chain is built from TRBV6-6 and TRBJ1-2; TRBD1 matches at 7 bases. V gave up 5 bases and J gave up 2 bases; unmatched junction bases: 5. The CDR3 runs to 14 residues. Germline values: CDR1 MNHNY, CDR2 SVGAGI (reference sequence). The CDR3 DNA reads TGTGCCAGCAGTGCGCTGACAGGGAACTATGGCTACACCTTC. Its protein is CASSALTGNYGYTF.

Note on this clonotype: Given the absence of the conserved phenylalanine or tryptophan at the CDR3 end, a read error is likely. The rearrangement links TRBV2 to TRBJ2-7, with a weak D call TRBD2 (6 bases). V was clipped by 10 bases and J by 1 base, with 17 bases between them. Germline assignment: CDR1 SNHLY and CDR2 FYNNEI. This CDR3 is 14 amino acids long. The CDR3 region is CATGGGAGSYEQYL. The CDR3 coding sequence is TGTGCCACCGGAGGAGGGGCTGGGTCCTACGAGCAGTACTTA.

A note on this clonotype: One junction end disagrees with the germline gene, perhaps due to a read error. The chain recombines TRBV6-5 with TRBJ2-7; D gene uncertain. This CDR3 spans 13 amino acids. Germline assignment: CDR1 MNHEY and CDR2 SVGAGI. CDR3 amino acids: CASSYVGSYEQYF. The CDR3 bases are TGTGCCAGCAGTTACGTCGGGTCCTATGAGCAGTACTTC.

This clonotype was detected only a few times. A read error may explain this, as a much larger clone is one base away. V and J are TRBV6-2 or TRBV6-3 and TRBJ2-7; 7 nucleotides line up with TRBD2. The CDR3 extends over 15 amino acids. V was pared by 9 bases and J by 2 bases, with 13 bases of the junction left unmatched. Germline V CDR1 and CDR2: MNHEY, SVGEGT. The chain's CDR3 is CASRRGLWAPYEQYF. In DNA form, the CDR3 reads TGTGCCAGTAGGCGGGGACTATGGGCCCCCTACGAGCAGTACTTC.

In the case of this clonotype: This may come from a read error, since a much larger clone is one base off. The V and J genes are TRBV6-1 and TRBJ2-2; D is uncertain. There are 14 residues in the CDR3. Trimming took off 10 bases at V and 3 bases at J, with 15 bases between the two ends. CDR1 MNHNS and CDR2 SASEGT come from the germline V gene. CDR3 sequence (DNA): TGTGCCACCCCTAAGGGCCCATACACCGGGGAGCTGTTTTTT. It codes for CATPKGPYTGELFF.

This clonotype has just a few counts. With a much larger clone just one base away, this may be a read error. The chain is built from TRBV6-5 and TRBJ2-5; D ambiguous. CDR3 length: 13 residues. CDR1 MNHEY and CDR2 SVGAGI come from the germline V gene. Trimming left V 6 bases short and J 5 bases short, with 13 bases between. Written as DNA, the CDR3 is TGTGCCAGCAGGCCTGTAGGCCGGGAGACCCAGTACTTC. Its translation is CASRPVGRETQYF.

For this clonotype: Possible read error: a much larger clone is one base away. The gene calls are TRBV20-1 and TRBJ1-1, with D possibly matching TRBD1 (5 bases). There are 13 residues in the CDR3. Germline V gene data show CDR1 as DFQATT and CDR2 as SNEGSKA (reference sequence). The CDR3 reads CGASGDANTEAFF. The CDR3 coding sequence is TGCGGTGCTTCCGGGGACGCGAACACTGAAGCTTTCTTT.

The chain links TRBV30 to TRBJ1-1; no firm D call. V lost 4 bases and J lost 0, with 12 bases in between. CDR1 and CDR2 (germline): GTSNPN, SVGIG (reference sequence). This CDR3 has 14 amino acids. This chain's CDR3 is CAWTRNSMNTEAFF. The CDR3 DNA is TGTGCCTGGACTCGGAACAGCATGAACACTGAAGCTTTCTTT.

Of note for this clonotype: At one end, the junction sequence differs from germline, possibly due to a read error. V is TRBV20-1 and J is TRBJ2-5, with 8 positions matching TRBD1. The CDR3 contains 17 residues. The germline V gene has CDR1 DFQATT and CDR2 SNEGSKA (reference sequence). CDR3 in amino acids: CSARAGGTGGHQETQYF. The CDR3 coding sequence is TGCAGTGCTAGAGCGGGTGGGACAGGTGGGCACCAAGAGACACAGTACTTC.